What follows are 6 T cell receptor beta chains derived from one specimen sequenced in a study of T cell repertoires in cytomegalovirus infection. Via MiXCR, TCRdb re-called the reads, giving one row per CDR3 protein. The sample lists some 940,000 distinct CDR3 sequences; around 29% were seen once. No cognate antigen is known for these TCRs. The input for sequencing was cultured CD8+ T cells from PBMCs, taken from culture after CMV antigen stimulation. All receptors derive from a human donor in good health (CMV status not recorded). Some clones in this sample may be carry-over from other donors' samples.

This chain uses TRBV7-8 with TRBJ1-4; the D gene is possibly TRBD1 (6 bases). V lost 5 bases and J 8 bases, leaving 21 bases between the germline ends. The CDR3 loop spans 16 amino acids. Looked up from germline, CDR1 is SGHVS and CDR2 is FQNEAQ. The DNA of the CDR3 is TGTGCCAGCAGCCCAACTGGGGCAGGGGCGGTAGAAAAACTGTTTTTT. Translating gives CASSPTGAGAVEKLFF.

The CDR3 is CATRQGLYEQYF. The CDR3 DNA is TGTGCCACCCGGCAGGGCTTGTACGAGCAGTACTTC. This chain links TRBV6-1 with TRBJ2-7; TRBD1 is a possible D gene (5 bases). V lost 10 bases, J lost 4 bases, and 14 bases lay in between. CDR3 length: 12 amino acids. CDR1 and CDR2 (germline): MNHNS, SASEGT.

The rearrangement uses TRBV6-1 and TRBJ1-1, with 7 positions matching TRBD1. V gave up 10 bases and J gave up 1 base; unmatched junction bases: 9. The CDR3 spans 14 residues. The germline CDR1 and CDR2 sequences are MNHNS and SASEGT. CDR3 sequence: CANSREGANTEAFF. The CDR3 coding sequence is TGTGCCAACAGCCGGGAGGGGGCGAACACTGAAGCTTTCTTT.

This chain connects TRBV6-1 to TRBJ2-2; 7 bases are a match to TRBD1. Germline CDR1 reads MNHNS; CDR2 reads SASEGT. V lost 5 bases, J lost 3 bases, and 6 bases stayed unmatched. This CDR3 has 15 residues. In DNA, the CDR3 is TGTGCCAGCAGTCCTAACAGGGGAGACACCGGGGAGCTGTTTTTT. As protein: CASSPNRGDTGELFF.

V usage is TRBV5-4 and J usage is TRBJ2-7, with D possibly matching TRBD2 (6 bases). V was trimmed by 6 bases and J by 5 bases, leaving 15 bases between them. The germline CDR1 and CDR2 sequences are SGHNT and YYREEE (reference sequence). This CDR3 comprises 13 residues. DNA for the CDR3: TGTGCCAGCACTGTGGGAGGCTGGGACGAGCAGTACTTC. Protein product: CASTVGGWDEQYF. The whole variable domain, remainder taken from reference TRBV5-4 and TRBJ2-7, is ETGVTQSPTHLIKTRGQQVTLRCSSQSGHNTVSWYQQALGQGPQFIFQYYREEENGRGNFPPRFSGLQFPNYSSELNVNALELDDSALYLCASTVGGWDEQYFGPGTRLTVT.

This clonotype was counted a few times. The chain has TRBV7-9 and TRBJ1-1, with D maybe TRBD1 (6 bases). Trimming stripped 3 bases from V and 5 bases from J, with 13 bases between. Germline assignment: CDR1 SEHNR and CDR2 FQNEAQ (reference sequence). The CDR3 runs 14 residues. Here the CDR3 DNA reads TGTGCCAGCAGCTTGGGGGACATGAGGACTGAAGCTTTCTTT. Translated: CASSLGDMRTEAFF.